Following are 29 T cell receptor beta chains from one sample sequenced in a study of blood T cells in healthy people across ages (dated by TCRdb to between 2014 and 2017). Library creation used 5' RACE. Sequencing instrument: Illumina HiSeq 2500. The second PCR ran for about 7 to 11 cycles and used a J-beta primer mix along with a sample-barcoded 5' primer. TCRdb reprocessed the public reads (quality trimming at Q25 with fastp, clone calling with MiXCR) and kept in-frame beta chains. Under each unique CDR3 protein, matching rows form one entry showing the most common genes and DNA. The sample table holds 1,300,000 or so distinct CDR3 sequences, of which approximately 63% were seen once. Jointly, the top ten make up 6.5% to 8.5% of the sample. Input material: blood. The receptors come from a man younger than 30 in good health.

The J gene is TRBJ1-5, the V gene TRBV20-1; tentatively, D is TRBD1 (6 bases). The CDR3 spans 14 residues. The V end lost 5 bases, the J end lost 2 bases, and 13 bases lay between the germline ends. Germline V lookup: CDR1 DFQATT, CDR2 SNEGSKA (reference sequence). The CDR3, as DNA: TGCAGTGCTCTCCGGGACACCGGCAATCAGCCCCAGCATTTT. Amino acid sequence: CSALRDTGNQPQHF.

The chain combines TRBV2 with TRBJ1-6; D unresolved. The ends were cut back, 3 bases at V and 5 bases at J, with 11 bases in the middle. This CDR3 region has 15 residues. Germline lookup yields CDR1 SNHLY and CDR2 FYNNEI. For the CDR3, the DNA is TGTGCCAGCAGTGAGGTCCTGGTGGATAATTCACCCCTCCACTTT. Translated, it gives CASSEVLVDNSPLHF.

J is TRBJ1-5 and V is TRBV7-2; 8 bases are shared with TRBD1. This CDR3 contains 15 residues. J gave up 2 bases and V 5 bases, and 5 bases lay outside the gene matches. Per the germline V gene, CDR1 is SGHTA and CDR2 is FQGNSA. CDR3 sequence: CASSLRGQGNQPQHF. The CDR3 coding sequence is TGTGCCAGCAGCCTCCGGGGACAGGGCAATCAGCCCCAGCATTTT.

The CDR3 protein is CSIVSLLDTQYF. CDR3 DNA sequence: TGCAGCATTGTGTCGCTTCTGGATACGCAGTATTTT. V gene TRBV29-1 combines with J gene TRBJ2-3; D gene unclear. CDR3 length: 12 amino acids. CDR1 is SQVTM, CDR2 ANQGSEA, per germline. Trimming shortened V by 8 bases and J by 6 bases, and 15 bases separated the two germline ends.

The chain recombines TRBV5-1 with TRBJ1-2; 8 positions agree with TRBD1. CDR1 is SGHRS and CDR2 is YFSETQ in the germline V gene. This CDR3 spans 16 amino acids. V was clipped by 1 base and J by 4 bases; unmatched bases: 9. The CDR3 loop reads CASSLTGQATLYGYTF. The CDR3 DNA follows: TGCGCCAGCAGCTTGACGGGACAGGCGACCCTCTATGGCTACACCTTC.

The genes are TRBV4-2 and TRBJ2-2; a weak D match, TRBD1 (6 bases). Germline assignment: CDR1 LGHNA and CDR2 YNFKEQ. The CDR3 runs to 16 residues. The V gene lost 6 bases and the J gene lost 4 bases, with 18 bases spanning the gap. The CDR3 sequence: CASRVVGRGITGELFF. Written as DNA, the CDR3 is TGTGCCAGCAGGGTCGTCGGCAGGGGAATCACCGGGGAGCTGTTTTTT.

A remark on this clonotype: Relative to the germline gene, one junction end is altered; a read error may explain this. The chain joins TRBV11-2 to TRBJ1-4; the D is unclear. Germline V gene lookup returns CDR1 SGHAT and CDR2 FQNNGV. CDR3 length equals 14 residues. The CDR3 region is CASSLDQVWEKLFF. Here the CDR3 DNA reads TGTGCCAGCAGCCTAGACCAGGTTTGGGAAAAACTGTTTTTT.

The V and J genes are TRBV20-1 and TRBJ2-3; 9 positions agree with TRBD2. The CDR3 is 13 residues long. From germline, CDR1 is DFQATT and CDR2 SNEGSKA (reference sequence). The CDR3 region is CSLAGTRTDTQYF. CDR3 DNA: TGCAGCCTAGCGGGAACTAGGACAGATACGCAGTATTTT.

The chain recombines TRBV29-1 with TRBJ2-3; D is undetermined. CDR1 SQVTM and CDR2 ANQGSEA come from the germline V gene. V was trimmed by 3 bases and J by 7 bases, leaving 11 bases between them. The CDR3 has 12 residues. Here the CDR3 DNA reads TGCAGCGTTGAGGGTCTCCCCCATACGCAGTATTTT. Translation gives CSVEGLPHTQYF.

The CDR3 sequence: CASSEIPGQGLNYGYTF. DNA for the CDR3: TGTGCCAGCAGTGAAATACCGGGACAGGGATTAAACTATGGCTACACCTTC. The V and J genes are TRBV5-6 and TRBJ1-2; TRBD1 matches at 9 bases. The J segment lost 2 bases and the V segment lost 5 bases, leaving 13 bases of the junction unmatched. Germline CDR1 is SGHDT and CDR2 is YYEEEE. The CDR3 runs to 17 residues.

The chain recombines TRBV29-1 with TRBJ2-1; the match to TRBD1 covers 9 bases. There are 12 residues in the CDR3. The germline V gene has CDR1 SQVTM and CDR2 ANQGSEA. V was pared by 6 bases and J by 12 bases, with 9 bases of the junction left unmatched. The CDR3 loop reads CSVDRGRRGQFF. The CDR3, as DNA: TGCAGCGTGGACAGGGGTAGGCGAGGGCAGTTCTTC.

V is TRBV11-2 and J is TRBJ1-1; 10 bases are shared with TRBD1. With 7 bases clipped from V and 7 bases from J, the junction kept 12 bases outside the gene matches. The germline CDR1 and CDR2 sequences are SGHAT and FQNNGV. This CDR3 has 15 amino acids. The CDR3 DNA follows: TGTGCCAGCACCGGGACAGGGGCTAGGGGCGGTGAAGCTTTCTTT. Its protein is CASTGTGARGGEAFF. Full variable domain (missing parts from reference TRBV11-2 and TRBJ1-1): EAGVAQSPRYKIIEKRQSVAFWCNPISGHATLYWYQQILGQGPKLLIQFQNNGVVDDSQLPKDRFSAERLKGVDSTLKIQPAKLEDSAVYLCASTGTGARGGEAFFGQGTRLTVV.

This clonotype came up a few times. The chain has TRBV7-9 and TRBJ2-1; 15 bases agree with TRBD2. Trimming at V came to 4 bases and at J to 7 bases, leaving 8 bases not matched to a gene. This CDR3 has 17 residues. Germline CDR1 reads SEHNR; CDR2 reads FQNEAQ (reference sequence). The CDR3 sequence is CASSSGLAGGSPNEQFF. The CDR3 bases are TGTGCCAGCAGCTCGGGACTAGCGGGGGGAAGCCCTAATGAGCAGTTCTTC.

V and J are TRBV7-2 and TRBJ2-3, with 8 bases that match TRBD2. The CDR3 has 16 amino acids. Trimming removed 4 bases from V and 4 bases from J; junction bases left unmatched: 10. Germline V gene lookup returns CDR1 SGHTA and CDR2 FQGNSA. The CDR3 nucleotides read TGTGCCAGCAGCTCCACTAGCGGCATACCATCAGATACGCAGTATTTT. Translation gives CASSSTSGIPSDTQYF.

The chain recombines TRBV29-1 with TRBJ2-3, with a possible D match to TRBD1 (5 bases). Germline V gene data show CDR1 as SQVTM and CDR2 as ANQGSEA. CDR3 length: 14 amino acids. Deletions cut 2 bases from V and 2 bases from J, with 11 bases between. The CDR3 spells CSVETRGNTDTQYF. In DNA form, the CDR3 reads TGCAGCGTTGAAACAAGGGGCAACACAGATACGCAGTATTTT.

The chain is built from TRBV7-2 and TRBJ2-4; D not resolved. With 1 base removed from V and 15 bases from J, the gap between germline ends came to 10 bases. The germline gives CDR1 SGHTA, CDR2 FQGNSA. The CDR3 covers 11 residues. The CDR3 DNA follows: TGTGCCAGCAGCTTAGAAAAGGGTCTGTACTTC. It specifies CASSLEKGLYF.

As concerns this clonotype: A much more abundant neighbour one base away suggests this may be a read error. V and J are TRBV12-3 or TRBV12-4 and TRBJ1-2; 9 bases fit TRBD1. V was clipped by 6 bases and J by 4 bases; unmatched bases: 3. This CDR3 is 13 amino acids long. The CDR3 region is CASRSTGGYGYTF. The CDR3 DNA follows: TGTGCCAGCAGGTCGACAGGGGGCTATGGCTACACCTTC.

This clonotype was recorded a few times. The chain uses TRBV20-1 and TRBJ1-2; D is undetermined. Trimming took off 0 bases at V and 1 base at J, with 3 bases between the two ends. In germline, CDR1 is DFQATT, CDR2 SNEGSKA (reference sequence). This CDR3 has 12 amino acids. CDR3 DNA sequence: TGCAGTGCTAGAGAGGGTAACTATGGCTACACCTTC. Its translation: CSAREGNYGYTF.

This clonotype was counted a few times. V gene TRBV9 combines with J gene TRBJ1-2, with D perhaps matching TRBD1 (6 bases). The CDR3 loop spans 14 amino acids. V shed 3 bases and J shed 8 bases, with 17 bases lying between them. Germline V gene data show CDR1 as SGDLS and CDR2 as YYNGEE. CDR3 in amino acids: CASSAMTGLVGYTF. The DNA for the CDR3 is TGTGCCAGCAGCGCGATGACAGGTCTTGTCGGCTACACCTTC.

The CDR3 DNA is TGCGCCAGCAGCCAAGATACGTTGGGACAGGGGACATATAGCAATCAGCCCCAGCATTTT. Translating it yields CASSQDTLGQGTYSNQPQHF. The chain carries TRBV4-1 and TRBJ1-5; 10 bases are a match to TRBD1. Trimming removed 0 bases from V and 0 bases from J; junction bases left unmatched: 11. The CDR3 sequence is 20 residues long. CDR1 is MGHRA, CDR2 YSYEKL, per germline.

This clonotype turned up a few times. CDR3 in DNA: TGTGCCAGCAGTTTAGATGCGGGAAGTAAAGCCGAGCAGTACTTC. This gives the protein CASSLDAGSKAEQYF. The chain carries TRBV6-2 or TRBV6-3 and TRBJ2-5, with D perhaps TRBD2 (6 bases). The end of the DNA fits TRBJ2-7 better, so the J call may be wrong. The CDR3 has 15 residues. Germline CDR1 reads MNHEY; CDR2 reads SVGEGT.

The table lists this clonotype with a few counts. The rearrangement links TRBV6-2 or TRBV6-3 to TRBJ2-7; D might be TRBD2 (6 bases). The CDR3 consists of 13 residues. Trimming removed 6 bases from V and 2 bases from J, with 11 bases in between. The germline V gene encodes CDR1 MNHEY and CDR2 SVGEGT. CDR3 sequence: CASRGTQTYEQYF. The CDR3 nucleotides are TGTGCCAGCAGGGGGACTCAAACCTACGAGCAGTACTTC.

This clonotype was seen a single time. The chain is built from TRBV6-5 and TRBJ2-3, with D perhaps assigned TRBD1 or TRBD2 (5 bases each). V was pared by 5 bases and J by 6 bases, with 12 bases between. The CDR3 length is 13 residues. CDR1 MNHEY and CDR2 SVGAGI come from the germline V gene. The CDR3 nucleotides are TGTGCCAGCAGTGACAGACGGAGGGATACGCAGTATTTT. It translates to CASSDRRRDTQYF.

V gene TRBV10-1 combines with J gene TRBJ2-1; D is uncertain. Trimming took off 7 bases at V and 0 bases at J, with 13 bases between the two ends. Germline CDR1 and CDR2: WNHNN and SYGVQD (reference sequence). This CDR3 has 15 residues. This CDR3 is CASMMERSSYNEQFF. The CDR3 coding sequence is TGCGCCAGCATGATGGAAAGGAGCTCCTACAATGAGCAGTTCTTC.

V usage is TRBV9 and J usage is TRBJ2-1; D ambiguous. Trimming cost V 5 bases and J 2 bases, with 8 bases left between them. CDR1 SGDLS and CDR2 YYNGEE come from the germline V gene. The CDR3 consists of 13 residues. The CDR3 coding sequence is TGTGCCAGCAGTGGCGTTGCCTACAATGAGCAGTTCTTC. It codes for CASSGVAYNEQFF.

The chain links TRBV20-1 to TRBJ2-3; D may be TRBD2 (5 bases). V dropped 3 bases and J dropped 6 bases, with 10 bases sitting between them. This CDR3 has 12 amino acids. CDR1 is DFQATT and CDR2 is SNEGSKA in the germline V gene (reference sequence). The CDR3 nucleotides are TGCAGTGCTAGGAAAACGGGGGATACGCAGTATTTT. It specifies CSARKTGDTQYF.

The chain is built from TRBV18 and TRBJ2-3; D is perhaps TRBD2 (6 bases). Germline V gene data show CDR1 as KGHSH and CDR2 as LQKENI. This CDR3 spans 17 amino acids. The V gene lost 2 bases and the J gene lost 0 bases, with 15 bases spanning the gap. CDR3: CASSPTTSLDSTDTQYF. As DNA, the CDR3 is TGTGCCAGCTCACCAACAACTAGCCTGGATAGCACAGATACGCAGTATTTT.

This clonotype was seen more than once but under ten times. The rearrangement joins TRBV29-1 to TRBJ2-5; tentatively, D is TRBD1 (5 bases). Germline CDR1 and CDR2: SQVTM and ANQGSEA. The ends were cut back, 7 bases at V and 1 base at J, with 7 bases in the middle. The CDR3 is 11 amino acids. CDR3 region: CSGQSQETQYF. The CDR3 nucleotides are TGCAGCGGACAGAGCCAAGAGACCCAGTACTTC.

The chain combines TRBV13 with TRBJ2-5, with 10 bases fitting TRBD2. The V and J ends lost 0 bases and 2 bases, in that order; junction bases with no gene match: 3. This CDR3 has 16 residues. CDR1 and CDR2 (germline): PRHDT, FYEKMQ (reference sequence). The CDR3 DNA follows: TGTGCCAGCAGCTTAGGCGCTAGCGGGAGACAAGAGACCCAGTACTTC. It encodes CASSLGASGRQETQYF.